The sequence of this T cell receptor (beta chain) was determined in a study of blood T cell repertoires in COVID-19. Study as a whole: Acute and convalescent COVID-19 specimens originated in the United States, Italy and Spain. The cDNA or gDNA used as material had been derived from T cells, B-cell-depleted T cells, or PBMCs.

Germline V lookup: CDR1 SGHNT, CDR2 YYREEE (reference sequence). The ends were cut back, 3 bases at V and 6 bases at J, with 11 bases in the middle. CDR3 size: 13 residues. Per the study methods: Scientists estimated how many nucleated cells there were by amplifying reference gene primers. Using immunoSEQ multiplex PCR, the repertoire was profiled, and TCRdb retains in-frame clones only, with some absent. V and J calls plus clone size are reproduced from that table; the DNA served to infer D and trimming. The data show 99,000 or so clones, roughly 76% seen once. The receptor's source is a woman in her seventies with acute or convalescent COVID-19. The chain uses TRBV5-4 and TRBJ2-3; possibly TRBD1 for D (5 bases). Sample: peripheral blood. As DNA, the CDR3 is TGTGCCAGCAGCTATTGGGGCGACGATACGCAGTATTTT. This translates into CASSYWGDDTQYF.